One sample yielded the 25 T cell receptor beta chains listed below, sequenced in a study of Graves' ophthalmopathy and Graves' hyperthyroidism. CDR3 regions of TCR beta were amplified from RNA transcripts. First-round RT-PCR used HTBI primers; second-round multiplex PCR followed. In TCRdb, the multiplex PCR reads were re-called with MiXCR into one record per CDR3 protein. The profile shows around 660,000 distinct CDR3 sequences, over 40% of them singletons. The sample taken for sequencing was peripheral blood. The source is an adult man with Graves' ophthalmopathy.

The chain uses TRBV7-2 and TRBJ1-5; unclear D gene. Trimming pared 5 bases from V and 11 bases from J, leaving 22 bases between. Germline-derived CDR1 and CDR2 are SGHTA and FQGNSA. The CDR3 has 15 amino acids. The CDR3 DNA reads as TGTGCCAGCAGCACCAGGACTAGCGGGAGTGAGACCCAGCATTTT. Protein: CASSTRTSGSETQHF.

The V gene is TRBV7-6, the J gene TRBJ1-6; 9 bases agree with TRBD1. Germline lookup yields CDR1 SGHVS and CDR2 FNYEAQ. This CDR3 is 14 amino acids long. Trimming removed 8 bases from V and 7 bases from J; junction bases left unmatched: 6. CDR3 sequence (DNA): TGTGCCAGCGCCGGGACAGGGAACAATTCACCCCTCCACTTT. Translation gives CASAGTGNNSPLHF.

Remarks on this clonotype: Lacking the conserved final phenylalanine or tryptophan, this CDR3 likely reflects a read error. The DNA is omitted, as the CDR3 cannot be located on it reliably, and the CDR3 follows TCRdb's listing. The J gene is TRBJ1-3, the V gene TRBV7-9; no DNA check was done on the table's D call, TRBD1. Germline values: CDR1 SEHNR, CDR2 FQNEAQ (reference sequence). 9 amino acids form the CDR3, both terminal residues included. CDR3 protein: CASSLGRDT.

The chain joins TRBV7-9 to TRBJ2-5, with D perhaps TRBD2 (5 bases). Germline CDR1 reads SEHNR; CDR2 reads FQNEAQ (reference sequence). There are 16 residues in the CDR3. Trimming took 3 bases from V and 5 from J, leaving 19 bases between them. The CDR3 spells CASSFFGGSRWETQYF. The CDR3 region has the DNA TGTGCCAGCAGCTTTTTCGGTGGGAGTAGGTGGGAGACCCAGTACTTC.

This clonotype has a count of ten or more. The rearrangement joins TRBV7-9 to TRBJ1-5; the D gene is possibly TRBD1 (6 bases). This CDR3 region has 14 residues. V gave up 5 bases and J gave up 7 bases, with 15 bases separating them. Germline V gene sequence: CDR1 SEHNR, CDR2 FQNEAQ (reference sequence). The CDR3: CASSPTGWVQPQHF. DNA for the CDR3: TGTGCCAGCAGCCCGACAGGCTGGGTACAGCCCCAGCATTTT.

In its sample, this clonotype was seen many times. The rearrangement uses TRBV9 and TRBJ1-3, with D possibly matching TRBD1 (5 bases). In germline, CDR1 is SGDLS, CDR2 YYNGEE. V lost 0 bases to trimming and J lost 0 bases, with 10 bases between them. CDR3 length: 16 residues. CDR3 coding DNA: TGTGCCAGCAGCGTAGGGGGCGGCCTCTCTGGAAACACCATATATTTT. Its translation: CASSVGGGLSGNTIYF.

This clonotype has ten or more counts. The chain uses TRBV5-8 and TRBJ1-2; 7 bases map to TRBD1. The V gene end was trimmed by 3 bases and the J gene end by 9 bases; junction bases not matched to a gene: 5. The CDR3 runs 12 residues. Per germline, CDR1 SGHTS and CDR2 YDEGEE. CDR3 sequence (DNA): TGTGCCAGCAGCTCGGGACAGTTGAGCTACACCTTC. Translation gives CASSSGQLSYTF.

This clonotype showed up just once. A much larger clone lies a single base off, so this may be a read error. The rearrangement uses TRBV20-1 and TRBJ1-2; no reliable D call. V gave up 6 bases and J gave up 9 bases, with 20 bases separating them. CDR1 and CDR2 from the germline V gene are DFQATT and SNEGSKA (reference sequence). This CDR3 is 13 amino acids long. In nucleotides, the CDR3 is TGCAGTGCCCTGGGCTATGAGATGAGCAGCTACACCTTC. This codes for CSALGYEMSSYTF.

The V gene is TRBV5-1, the J gene TRBJ1-2; D remains unclear. Deletions cut 4 bases from V and 6 bases from J, with 13 bases between. From germline, CDR1 is SGHRS and CDR2 YFSETQ. The CDR3 sequence is 13 residues long. The DNA of the CDR3 is TGCGCCAGCAGCCGACGGAAGGGCAATGGCTACACCTTC. The encoded protein is CASSRRKGNGYTF.

This clonotype was observed at least ten times. V is TRBV7-9 and J is TRBJ2-6; tentatively, D is TRBD2 (8 bases). With 4 bases removed from V and 0 bases from J, the gap between germline ends came to 28 bases. Germline CDR1 and CDR2: SEHNR and FQNEAQ (reference sequence). CDR3 size: 22 residues. The CDR3 loop reads CASSSSAEATTGTSSGANVLTF. CDR3 nucleotides: TGTGCCAGCAGCTCCAGTGCAGAGGCCACGACAGGGACTAGCTCTGGGGCCAACGTCCTGACTTTC.

A remark on this clonotype: It may be a read error: a sequence one base away is much more abundant. The CDR3 does not close with the conserved phenylalanine or tryptophan, likely indicating a read error. The CDR3 here is CASSATGDGAEAFS. CDR3 nucleotide sequence: TGTGCCAGTAGTGCCACAGGGGATGGGGCTGAAGCTTTCTCT. The chain uses TRBV19 and TRBJ1-1, with 7 positions matching TRBD1. This CDR3 is built from 14 residues. Germline trimming cut 5 bases from V and 6 bases from J; bases unmatched to any gene: 9. Germline V lookup: CDR1 LNHDA, CDR2 SQIVND (reference sequence).

This clonotype appeared many times. The chain carries TRBV2 and TRBJ1-6; D ambiguous. CDR3 length: 9 amino acids. V gave up 10 bases and J gave up 9 bases, with 4 bases separating them. Germline CDR1 and CDR2: SNHLY and FYNNEI. CDR3 in DNA: TGTGCCACTGGTTCACCCCTCCACTTT. It codes for CATGSPLHF.

This clonotype was detected ten times or more. The chain combines TRBV10-3 with TRBJ1-1; 7 bases match TRBD1. The CDR3 has 15 amino acids. CDR1 and CDR2 (germline): ENHRY, SYGVKD. Losses at the gene ends were 0 bases for V and 3 bases for J; bases not matched to a gene: 4. The CDR3 nucleotides are TGTGCCATCAGTGAGTCACAGGGGCGCTACACTGAAGCTTTCTTT. As protein: CAISESQGRYTEAFF.

This clonotype came up many times. Written as DNA, the CDR3 is TGTGCCAGCAGGAAGGGACAGGGGGGCAATCAGCCCCAGCATTTT. Translated: CASRKGQGGNQPQHF. The rearrangement links TRBV2 to TRBJ1-5, with TRBD1 matching over 11 bases. The CDR3 covers 15 residues. Trimming took 6 bases from V and 2 from J; bases not matched to a gene: 3. Per the germline V gene, CDR1 is SNHLY and CDR2 is FYNNEI.

The genes are TRBV20-1 and TRBJ2-5; TRBD2 matches at 15 bases. The germline V gene encodes CDR1 DFQATT and CDR2 SNEGSKA (reference sequence). V was clipped by 5 bases and J by 5 bases; unmatched bases: 9. The CDR3 has 16 residues. The CDR3 sequence: CSASGTSGRFRETQYF. DNA for the CDR3: TGCAGTGCTTCCGGGACTAGCGGGAGGTTCAGGGAGACCCAGTACTTC.

The chain couples TRBV7-2 to TRBJ2-7; 8 nucleotides line up with TRBD1. The trim removed 5 bases at V and 6 bases at J, leaving 15 bases unmatched. This CDR3 is built from 16 residues. Germline V gives CDR1 SGHTA, CDR2 FQGNSA. CDR3 in amino acids: CASSRGVVGQGSEQYF. CDR3 coding DNA: TGTGCCAGCAGCAGGGGGGTTGTTGGACAGGGATCCGAGCAGTACTTC.

This clonotype has at least ten counts. This chain's CDR3 is CASSSIRQGRNSPLHF. For the CDR3, the DNA is TGTGCCAGCAGCTCCATCCGACAGGGACGGAATTCACCCCTCCACTTT. This sequence joins TRBV11-1 and TRBJ1-6; 7 nucleotides line up with TRBD1. There are 16 residues in the CDR3. Germline values: CDR1 SGHAT, CDR2 FQDESV (reference sequence). The V gene end was trimmed by 4 bases and the J gene end by 7 bases; junction bases not matched to a gene: 10.

There are many counts of this clonotype. The CDR3 DNA follows: TGCGGGATCGACAGAAACACTGAAGCTTTCTTT. This encodes CGIDRNTEAFF. The V call is TRBV20-1, the J call TRBJ1-1, with a tentative D call TRBD1 (5 bases). The germline V gene has CDR1 DFQATT and CDR2 SNEGSKA (reference sequence). The length of the CDR3 is 11 residues.

This clonotype was recorded at least ten times. The chain couples TRBV10-3 to TRBJ1-1; a possible D gene is TRBD1 (5 bases). Trimming pared 4 bases from V and 6 bases from J, leaving 18 bases between. This CDR3 is 15 amino acids long. Germline CDR1 reads ENHRY; CDR2 reads SYGVKD. The CDR3 is CAISGGSLGVAEAFF. CDR3 bases: TGTGCCATCAGTGGGGGATCTTTAGGGGTGGCTGAAGCTTTCTTT.

This clonotype was counted at least ten times. The gene calls are TRBV19 and TRBJ2-7; 10 bases are shared with TRBD1. The V and J ends lost 5 bases and 5 bases, in that order; junction bases with no gene match: 12. The CDR3 is 16 residues long. CDR1 and CDR2 (germline): LNHDA, SQIVND (reference sequence). The CDR3 sequence is CASSQPAGTGADEQYF. The CDR3 DNA sequence: TGTGCCAGTAGTCAGCCAGCCGGGACAGGGGCCGACGAGCAGTACTTC.

The table lists this clonotype with many counts. The J gene is TRBJ2-2, the V gene TRBV10-2, with 10 bases matching TRBD1. CDR3 size: 12 residues. J was trimmed by 13 bases and V by 5 bases; bases with no gene match: 4. Germline values: CDR1 WSHSY, CDR2 SAAADI. Here the CDR3 reads CASSRDRGVLFF. The CDR3 DNA sequence: TGCGCCAGCAGTCGGGACAGGGGCGTGCTGTTTTTT.

In this sample, this clonotype turned up many times. This chain uses TRBV6-6 with TRBJ1-4; 7 nucleotides line up with TRBD1. The CDR3 has 16 residues. After removal of 5 bases from V and 5 bases from J, the junction contained 11 bases not matched to a gene. The germline gives CDR1 MNHNY, CDR2 SVGAGI (reference sequence). The CDR3 nucleotides read TGTGCCAGCAGTGACGCCCCGGGACAGCCGAATGAAAAACTGTTTTTT. It translates to CASSDAPGQPNEKLFF.

This clonotype was picked up many times. This chain uses TRBV25-1 with TRBJ1-1; D is possibly TRBD1 (6 bases). Germline CDR1 and CDR2: MGHDK and SYGVNS. V gave up 6 bases and J gave up 3 bases, with 17 bases separating them. This CDR3 spans 15 amino acids. The CDR3 nucleotides read TGTGCCAGCAGAAAGGACAGCCTTAGTGACACTGAAGCTTTCTTT. It codes for CASRKDSLSDTEAFF.

This chain uses TRBV20-1 with TRBJ2-2; 9 bases are shared with TRBD2. The CDR3 consists of 17 residues. From germline, CDR1 is DFQATT and CDR2 SNEGSKA (reference sequence). V was pared by 1 base and J by 0 bases, with 6 bases of the junction left unmatched. The DNA for the CDR3 is TGCAGTGCTAGAGGCGTTAGCGGGAGATCGAACACCGGGGAGCTGTTTTTT. It yields the protein CSARGVSGRSNTGELFF.

About this clonotype itself: The germline gene is not matched at one end of the junction; a read error may be the cause. This chain connects TRBV6-6 to TRBJ2-7; 7 positions agree with TRBD1. CDR1 and CDR2 from the germline V gene are MNHNY and SVGAGI (reference sequence). CDR3 length: 13 amino acids. Here the CDR3 reads CASTSTGTGELYF. The CDR3 region has the DNA TGTGCCAGCACCTCGACAGGGACCGGGGAGCTGTACTTC.